This TCR beta chain was identified in a study of cytomegalovirus exposure and HLA in healthy donors. Method: immunoSEQ multiplex PCR; TCRdb's copy keeps in-frame clones and lacks some. The sample lists about 160,000 clones, 86% seen once, with around 2.3% in the top ten. Broader study findings: A subsequent analysis found that TCR clusters from the first cohort also tended to co-occur in the roughly 120 validation repertoires, with 90% to 95% of cluster scores above 0.

For this clone: Its antigen remains unidentified.

The CDR3 totals 10 residues. Per the germline V gene, CDR1 is SQVTM and CDR2 is ANQGSEA. The V end was cut by 3 bases, the J end by 13 bases, with 12 bases between. This clonotype was obtained from a young woman in good health and CMV-seronegative. Sequencing used PBMCs. This chain uses TRBV29-1 with TRBJ1-1; a weak D match, TRBD1 (6 bases). The CDR3 nucleotides are TGCAGCGTTGATATGACAGGTGGTTTCTTT. Translation gives CSVDMTGGFF.